The 14 T cell receptor beta chains below all came from one sample that was sequenced in a study of CD8 T cells in Susac syndrome. The RNA input was roughly 0.45 to 1 ug, and it was reverse transcribed with random hexamers. TCRdb analysed the immunoSEQ multiplex PCR reads with MiXCR anew, one entry per CDR3 protein. The data show some 94,000 distinct CDR3 sequences, 90% to 95% seen once. The material sequenced was CD4+ T cells from PBMCs. These receptors all come from a human donor with Susac syndrome.

The chain joins TRBV4-1 to TRBJ1-4; maybe TRBD1 (5 bases). Per germline, CDR1 MGHRA and CDR2 YSYEKL. The CDR3 extends over 18 amino acids. Trimming left V 4 bases short and J 6 bases short, with 24 bases between. The CDR3 loop is CASSLIQGRGGTHEKLFF. As DNA, the CDR3 is TGCGCCAGCAGCCTGATACAAGGGCGAGGAGGGACCCATGAAAAACTGTTTTTT.

J is TRBJ2-1 and V is TRBV6-4; no clear D gene. CDR1 MRHNA and CDR2 SNTAGT come from the germline V gene. The V end lost 6 bases, the J end lost 8 bases, and 17 bases lay between the germline ends. CDR3 length: 14 residues. The CDR3, as DNA: TGTGCCAGCAGCCTCTGGTCCCTACGTGATGAGCAGTTCTTC. As protein: CASSLWSLRDEQFF.

The DNA for the CDR3 is TGTGCCAGCAGTGGCGCGAACCTCCTCCACTTT. As protein: CASSGANLLHF. The rearrangement joins TRBV25-1 to TRBJ1-6; D not resolved. This CDR3 region has 11 residues. Trimming removed 4 bases from V and 15 bases from J, with 10 bases in between. Germline lookup yields CDR1 MGHDK and CDR2 SYGVNS.

This chain links TRBV20-1 with TRBJ1-1; possible D gene TRBD1, 5 bases. CDR3 length equals 11 residues. Germline lookup yields CDR1 DFQATT and CDR2 SNEGSKA (reference sequence). Trimming took 5 bases from V and 7 from J, leaving 11 bases between them. The CDR3 nucleotides read TGCAGTGCTCAACGGGGGGGTGAAGCTTTCTTT. It codes for CSAQRGGEAFF.

The chain is built from TRBV7-2 and TRBJ1-6; D is uncertain. The germline V and J ends were trimmed by 3 bases and 7 bases, with 10 bases remaining between them. Germline assignment: CDR1 SGHTA and CDR2 FQGNSA. The CDR3 has 14 residues. The CDR3 DNA sequence: TGTGCCAGCAGCTTTCTGGGTCTGAATTCACCCCTCCACTTT. It encodes CASSFLGLNSPLHF.

The chain couples TRBV9 to TRBJ2-7; maybe TRBD1 (5 bases). This CDR3 is built from 11 residues. Trimming shortened V by 3 bases and J by 6 bases, and 7 bases separated the two germline ends. Germline V lookup: CDR1 SGDLS, CDR2 YYNGEE. Written as DNA, the CDR3 is TGTGCCAGCAGCGGAACAGGCGAGCAGTACTTC. Translating it yields CASSGTGEQYF.

J is TRBJ2-2 and V is TRBV6-4; 9 nucleotides agree with TRBD2. The CDR3 contains 17 residues. The junction had 12 bases not matched to a gene; V was cut back by 7 bases and J by 3 bases. Per germline, CDR1 MRHNA and CDR2 SNTAGT. For the CDR3, the DNA is TGTGCCAGCAAGGCTAGCGGGGAACGCGAGGACACCGGGGAGCTGTTTTTT. This encodes CASKASGEREDTGELFF.

The chain recombines TRBV13 with TRBJ2-7; TRBD1 matches at 7 bases. After removal of 4 bases from V and 2 bases from J, the junction contained 2 bases not matched to a gene. The CDR3 runs to 13 residues. CDR1 and CDR2 from the germline V gene are PRHDT and FYEKMQ (reference sequence). DNA for the CDR3: TGTGCCAGCAGCTCGGGACAGACCTACGAGCAGTACTTC. Translation gives CASSSGQTYEQYF.

V gene TRBV21-1 combines with J gene TRBJ1-5; TRBD1, the table's D call, was not compared with the DNA. TRBV21-1 is classified as a pseudogene. The CDR3 spans 16 residues. Written as DNA, the CDR3 is TGTGCCAGCAGCAAAGCCGGGACGGATAGCAATCAGCCCCAGCATTTT. Amino acids: CASSKAGTDSNQPQHF.

This clonotype was detected many times. Relative to the germline gene, one junction end is altered; a read error may explain this. The gene calls are TRBV7-2 and TRBJ2-7; a weak D match, TRBD1 (5 bases). The germline gives CDR1 SGHTA, CDR2 FQGNSA. This CDR3 is built from 12 residues. CDR3 nucleotide sequence: TGTGCCAGCAGTTTAGGGGCCTACGAGCAGTACTTC. As protein: CASSLGAYEQYF. The full variable domain, with the rest looked up from reference TRBV7-2 and TRBJ2-7, is GAGVSQSPSNKVTEKGKDVELRCDPISGHTALYWYRQSLGQGLEFLIYFQGNSAPDKSGLPSDRFSAERTGGSVSTLTIQRTQQEDSAVYLCASSLGAYEQYFGPGTRLTVT.

In this sample, this clonotype turned up once. The rearrangement joins TRBV20-1 to TRBJ2-7; D is ambiguous. Germline CDR1 DFQATT, CDR2 SNEGSKA (reference sequence). Trimming pared 1 base from V and 6 bases from J, leaving 10 bases between. The CDR3 has 12 amino acids. CDR3 region: CSARAGLIEQYF. The CDR3 nucleotides read TGCAGTGCTAGAGCTGGGCTGATCGAGCAGTACTTC.

This rearrangement joins TRBV29-1 to TRBJ1-4; D is uncertain. The CDR3 runs to 15 residues. The germline gives CDR1 SQVTM, CDR2 ANQGSEA. V dropped 3 bases and J dropped 12 bases, with 23 bases sitting between them. The CDR3 region has the DNA TGCAGCGTTGACCCCACTGGCGGGTCCCCTAGAGAACTGTTTTTT. It encodes CSVDPTGGSPRELFF.

This rearrangement joins TRBV3-1 to TRBJ2-5; either TRBD1 or TRBD2 may supply D (5 bases each). V was trimmed by 1 base and J by 0 bases, leaving 15 bases between them. The length of the CDR3 is 17 residues. Germline CDR1 is LGHDT and CDR2 is YNNKEL (reference sequence). The DNA of the CDR3 is TGTGCCAGCAGCCAAGCGGGAACAGGACTGTACCAAGAGACCCAGTACTTC. Translating it yields CASSQAGTGLYQETQYF.

A single count supports this clonotype. The gene calls are TRBV30 and TRBJ1-6; TRBD1 is a possible D gene (6 bases). This CDR3 comprises 16 residues. CDR1 GTSNPN and CDR2 SVGIG come from the germline V gene (reference sequence). The germline V and J ends were trimmed by 5 bases and 6 bases, with 20 bases remaining between them. In nucleotides, the CDR3 is TGTGCCTGGGGTTTCGAGGTGACAGGCCGTAATTCACCCCTCCACTTT. Translated: CAWGFEVTGRNSPLHF. The whole variable domain, remainder taken from reference TRBV30 and TRBJ1-6, is SQTIHQWPATLVQPVGSPLSLECTVEGTSNPNLYWYRQAAGRGLQLLFYSVGIGQISSEVPQNLSASRPQDRQFILSSKKLLLSDSGFYLCAWGFEVTGRNSPLHFGNGTRLTVT.